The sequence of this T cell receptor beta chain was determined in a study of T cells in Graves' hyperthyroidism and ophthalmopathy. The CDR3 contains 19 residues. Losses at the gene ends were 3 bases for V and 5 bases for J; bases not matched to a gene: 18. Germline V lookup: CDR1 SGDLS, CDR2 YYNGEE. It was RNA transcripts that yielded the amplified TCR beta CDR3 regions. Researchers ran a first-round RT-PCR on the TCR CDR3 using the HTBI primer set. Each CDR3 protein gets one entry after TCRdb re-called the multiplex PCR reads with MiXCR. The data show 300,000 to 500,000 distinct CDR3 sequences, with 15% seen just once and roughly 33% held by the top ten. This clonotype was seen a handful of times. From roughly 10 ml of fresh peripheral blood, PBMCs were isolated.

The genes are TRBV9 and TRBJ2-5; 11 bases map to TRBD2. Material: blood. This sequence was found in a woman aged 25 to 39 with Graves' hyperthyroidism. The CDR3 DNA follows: TGTGCCAGCAGCGCCCAGGGGGCCGGTAGCGGGAGGGCCTTTGAGACCCAGTACTTC. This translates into CASSAQGAGSGRAFETQYF.